The clone carrying this TCR beta chain has more than one count but fewer than ten. This sample is drawn from a study of cytotoxic CD8 clonotypes in ibrutinib-treated CLL. The method was immunoSEQ multiplex PCR; TCRdb's version includes in-frame clones alone and lacks a portion of them. The sample includes 25,000 to 30,000 clones, roughly 60% of them seen just once. This CDR3 spans 15 amino acids. Germline V gene sequence: CDR1 LNHNV, CDR2 YYDKDF (reference sequence). Deletions cut 0 bases from V and 2 bases from J, with 9 bases between. The clonotype was recovered from a human donor with chronic lymphocytic leukemia. This sequence joins TRBV15 and TRBJ2-3; possible D gene TRBD1, 5 bases. The material sequenced was PBMCs, taken before ibrutinib treatment. The CDR3 region is CATSREGAHTDTQYF. Here the CDR3 DNA reads TGTGCCACCAGCAGAGAAGGGGCACACACAGATACGCAGTATTTT.